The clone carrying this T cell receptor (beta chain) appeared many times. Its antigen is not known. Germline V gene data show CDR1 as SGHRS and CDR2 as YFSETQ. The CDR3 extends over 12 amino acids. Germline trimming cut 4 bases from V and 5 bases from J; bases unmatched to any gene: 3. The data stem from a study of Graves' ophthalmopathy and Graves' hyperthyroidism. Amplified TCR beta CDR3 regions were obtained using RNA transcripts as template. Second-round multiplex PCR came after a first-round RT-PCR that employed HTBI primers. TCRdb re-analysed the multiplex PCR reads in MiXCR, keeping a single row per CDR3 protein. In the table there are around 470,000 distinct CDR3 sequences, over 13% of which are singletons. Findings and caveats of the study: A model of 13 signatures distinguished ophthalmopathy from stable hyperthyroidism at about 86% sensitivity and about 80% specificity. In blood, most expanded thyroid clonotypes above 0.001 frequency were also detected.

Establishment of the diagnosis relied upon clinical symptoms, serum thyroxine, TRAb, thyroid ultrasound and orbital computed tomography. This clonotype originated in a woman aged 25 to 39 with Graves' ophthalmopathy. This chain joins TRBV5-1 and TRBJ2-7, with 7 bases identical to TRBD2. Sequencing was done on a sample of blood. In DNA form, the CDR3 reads TGCGCCAGCAGCAATGGGGGGGACGAGCAGTACTTC. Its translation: CASSNGGDEQYF.